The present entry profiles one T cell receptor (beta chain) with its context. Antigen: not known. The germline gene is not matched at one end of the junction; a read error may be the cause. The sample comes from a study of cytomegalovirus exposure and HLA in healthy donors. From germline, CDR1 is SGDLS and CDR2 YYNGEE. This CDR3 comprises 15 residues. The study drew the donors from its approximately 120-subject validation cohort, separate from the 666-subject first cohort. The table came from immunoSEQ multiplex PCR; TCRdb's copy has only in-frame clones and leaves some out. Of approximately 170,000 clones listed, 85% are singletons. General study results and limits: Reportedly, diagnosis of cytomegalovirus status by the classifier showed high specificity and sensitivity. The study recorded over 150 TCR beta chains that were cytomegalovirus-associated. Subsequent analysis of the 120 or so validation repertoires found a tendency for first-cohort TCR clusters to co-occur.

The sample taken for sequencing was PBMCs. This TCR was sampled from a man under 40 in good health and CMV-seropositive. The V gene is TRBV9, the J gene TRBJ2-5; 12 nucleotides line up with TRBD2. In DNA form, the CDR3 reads TGTACCAGCAGCGCTCTAGCGGGGGGGCGCGAGACCCAGTACTTC. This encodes CTSSALAGGRETQYF.